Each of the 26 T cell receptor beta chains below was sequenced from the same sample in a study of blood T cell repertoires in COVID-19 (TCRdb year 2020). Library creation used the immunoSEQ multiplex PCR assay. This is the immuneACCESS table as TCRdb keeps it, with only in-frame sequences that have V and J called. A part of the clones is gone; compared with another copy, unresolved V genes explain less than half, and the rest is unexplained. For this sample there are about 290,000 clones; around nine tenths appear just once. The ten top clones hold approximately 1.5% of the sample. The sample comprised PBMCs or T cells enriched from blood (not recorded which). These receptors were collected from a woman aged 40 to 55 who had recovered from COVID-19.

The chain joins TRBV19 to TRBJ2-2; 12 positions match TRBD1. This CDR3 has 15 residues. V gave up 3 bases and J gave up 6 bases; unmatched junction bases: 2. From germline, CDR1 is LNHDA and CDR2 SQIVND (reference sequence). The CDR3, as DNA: TGTGCCAGTAGTATTGGGACAGGGGGCTCCGGGGAGCTGTTTTTT. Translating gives CASSIGTGGSGELFF. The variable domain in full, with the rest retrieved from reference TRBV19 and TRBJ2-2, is DGGITQSPKYLFRKEGQNVTLSCEQNLNHDAMYWYRQDPGQGLRLIYYSQIVNDFQKGDIAEGYSVSREKKESFPLTVTSAQKNPTAFYLCASSIGTGGSGELFFGEGSRLTVL.

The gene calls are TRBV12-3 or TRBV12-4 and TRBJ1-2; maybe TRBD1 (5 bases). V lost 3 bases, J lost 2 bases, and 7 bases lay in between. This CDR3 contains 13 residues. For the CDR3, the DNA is TGTGCCAGCAGTTTTGGGGCCAACTATGGCTACACCTTC. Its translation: CASSFGANYGYTF.

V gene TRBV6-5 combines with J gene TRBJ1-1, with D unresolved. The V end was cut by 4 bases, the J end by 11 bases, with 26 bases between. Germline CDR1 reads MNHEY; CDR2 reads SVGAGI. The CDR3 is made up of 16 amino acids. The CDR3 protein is CASSFTLREGTLRAFF. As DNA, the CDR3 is TGTGCCAGCAGTTTCACGCTCCGGGAAGGAACACTACGCGCTTTCTTT.

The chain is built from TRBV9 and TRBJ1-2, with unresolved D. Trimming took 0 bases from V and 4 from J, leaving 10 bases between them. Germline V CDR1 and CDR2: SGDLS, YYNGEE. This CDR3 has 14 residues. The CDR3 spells CASSVDAVGYGYTF. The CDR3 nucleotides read TGTGCCAGCAGCGTAGATGCGGTCGGCTATGGCTACACCTTC.

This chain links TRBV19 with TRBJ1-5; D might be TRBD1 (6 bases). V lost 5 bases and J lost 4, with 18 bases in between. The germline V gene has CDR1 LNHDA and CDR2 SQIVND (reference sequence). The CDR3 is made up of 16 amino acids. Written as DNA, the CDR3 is TGTGCCAGTAGTCCACAGCCAAGGACAGCTAATCAGCCCCAGCATTTT. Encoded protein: CASSPQPRTANQPQHF.

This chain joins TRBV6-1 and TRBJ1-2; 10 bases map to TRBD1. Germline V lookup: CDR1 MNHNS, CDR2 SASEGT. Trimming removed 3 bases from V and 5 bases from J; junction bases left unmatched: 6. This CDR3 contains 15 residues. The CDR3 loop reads CASSEGTGVLYGYTF. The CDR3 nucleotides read TGTGCCAGCAGTGAGGGGACAGGGGTATTATATGGCTACACCTTC.

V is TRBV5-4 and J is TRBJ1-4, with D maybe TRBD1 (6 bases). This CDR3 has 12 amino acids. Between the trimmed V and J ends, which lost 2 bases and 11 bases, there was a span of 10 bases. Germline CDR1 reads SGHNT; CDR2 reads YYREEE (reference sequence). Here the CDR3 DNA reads TGTGCCAGCAGCTTAGGGGGGGCGAAACTGTTTTTT. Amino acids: CASSLGGAKLFF.

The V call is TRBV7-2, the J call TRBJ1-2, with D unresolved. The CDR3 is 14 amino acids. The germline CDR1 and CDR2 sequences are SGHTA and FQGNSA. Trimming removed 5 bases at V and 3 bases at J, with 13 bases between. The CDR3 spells CASSPLIEYYGYTF. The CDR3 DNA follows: TGTGCCAGCAGCCCCCTGATAGAGTACTATGGCTACACCTTC. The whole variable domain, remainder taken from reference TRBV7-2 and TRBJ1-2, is GAGVSQSPSNKVTEKGKDVELRCDPISGHTALYWYRQSLGQGLEFLIYFQGNSAPDKSGLPSDRFSAERTGGSVSTLTIQRTQQEDSAVYLCASSPLIEYYGYTFGSGTRLTVV.

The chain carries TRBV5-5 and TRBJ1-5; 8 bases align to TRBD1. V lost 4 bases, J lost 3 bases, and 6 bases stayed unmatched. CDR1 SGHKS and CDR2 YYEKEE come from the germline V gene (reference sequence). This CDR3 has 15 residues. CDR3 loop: CASSIDRGPNQPQHF. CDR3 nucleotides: TGTGCCAGCAGCATAGACAGGGGCCCCAATCAGCCCCAGCATTTT.

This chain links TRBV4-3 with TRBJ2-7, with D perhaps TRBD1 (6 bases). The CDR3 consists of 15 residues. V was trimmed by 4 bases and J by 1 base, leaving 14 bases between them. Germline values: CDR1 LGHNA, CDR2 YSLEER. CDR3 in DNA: TGCGCCAGCAGCCCGTCGGGGCAGGGGTCCTACGAGCAGTACTTC. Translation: CASSPSGQGSYEQYF.

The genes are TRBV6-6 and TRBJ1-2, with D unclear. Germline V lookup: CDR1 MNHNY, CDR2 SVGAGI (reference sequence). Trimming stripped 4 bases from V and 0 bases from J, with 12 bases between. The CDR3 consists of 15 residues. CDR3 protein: CASSLGSGSNYGYTF. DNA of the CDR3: TGTGCCAGCAGTTTGGGCTCGGGGTCTAACTATGGCTACACCTTC.

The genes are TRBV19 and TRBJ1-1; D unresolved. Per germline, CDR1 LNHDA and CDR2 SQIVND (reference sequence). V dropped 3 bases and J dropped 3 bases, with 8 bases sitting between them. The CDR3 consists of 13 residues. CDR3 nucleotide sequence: TGTGCCAGTAGTATCCGGAGGGACACTGAAGCTTTCTTT. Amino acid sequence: CASSIRRDTEAFF.

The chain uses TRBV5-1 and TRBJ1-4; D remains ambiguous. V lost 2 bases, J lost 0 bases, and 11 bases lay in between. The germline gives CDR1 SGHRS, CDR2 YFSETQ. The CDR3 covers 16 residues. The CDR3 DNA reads TGCGCCAGCAGCTTTTCAGAACTAGCAACTAATGAAAAACTGTTTTTT. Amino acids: CASSFSELATNEKLFF.

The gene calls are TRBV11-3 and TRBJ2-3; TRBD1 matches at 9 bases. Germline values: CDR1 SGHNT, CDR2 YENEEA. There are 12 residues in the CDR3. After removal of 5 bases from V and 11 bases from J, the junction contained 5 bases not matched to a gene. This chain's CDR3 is CASSPGQGRQYF. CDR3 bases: TGTGCCAGCAGCCCGGGACAGGGAAGGCAGTATTTT.

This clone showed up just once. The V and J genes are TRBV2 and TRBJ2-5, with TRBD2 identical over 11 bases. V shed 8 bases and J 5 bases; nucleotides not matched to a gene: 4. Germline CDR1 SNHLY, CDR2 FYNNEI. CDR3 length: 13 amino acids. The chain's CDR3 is CASLAGGYETQYF. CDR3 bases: TGTGCCAGCCTAGCGGGGGGTTATGAGACCCAGTACTTC.

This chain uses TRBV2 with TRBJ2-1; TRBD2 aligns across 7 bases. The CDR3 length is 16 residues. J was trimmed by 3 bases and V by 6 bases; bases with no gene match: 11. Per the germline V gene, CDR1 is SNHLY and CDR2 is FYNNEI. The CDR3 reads CASRGKGTTVYNEQFF. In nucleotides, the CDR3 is TGTGCCAGCAGGGGAAAAGGGACTACCGTCTACAATGAGCAGTTCTTC.

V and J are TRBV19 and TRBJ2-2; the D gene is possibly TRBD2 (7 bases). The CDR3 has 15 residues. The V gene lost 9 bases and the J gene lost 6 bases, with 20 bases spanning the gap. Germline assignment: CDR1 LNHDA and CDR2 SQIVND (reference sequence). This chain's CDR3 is CASLLRGGLAGELFF. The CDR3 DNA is TGTGCCAGCCTCTTGAGGGGGGGGTTAGCCGGGGAGCTGTTTTTT.

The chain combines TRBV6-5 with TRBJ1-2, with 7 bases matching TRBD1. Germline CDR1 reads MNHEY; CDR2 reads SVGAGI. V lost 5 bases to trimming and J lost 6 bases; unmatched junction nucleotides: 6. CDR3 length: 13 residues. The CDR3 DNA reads TGTGCCAGCAGTACCGGGACAGCTCATGGCTACACCTTC. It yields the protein CASSTGTAHGYTF.

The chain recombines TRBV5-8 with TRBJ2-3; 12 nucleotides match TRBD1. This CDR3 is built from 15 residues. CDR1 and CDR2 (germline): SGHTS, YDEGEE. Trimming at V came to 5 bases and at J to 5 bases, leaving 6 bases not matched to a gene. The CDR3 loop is CASSPGQGAGDTQYF. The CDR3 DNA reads TGTGCCAGCAGTCCGGGACAGGGGGCAGGAGATACGCAGTATTTT.

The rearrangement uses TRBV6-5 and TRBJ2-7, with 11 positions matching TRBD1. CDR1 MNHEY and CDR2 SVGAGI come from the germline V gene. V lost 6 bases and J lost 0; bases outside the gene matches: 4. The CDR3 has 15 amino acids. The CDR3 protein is CASRPGQGASYEQYF. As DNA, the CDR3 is TGTGCCAGCAGACCCGGACAGGGGGCCTCCTACGAGCAGTACTTC.

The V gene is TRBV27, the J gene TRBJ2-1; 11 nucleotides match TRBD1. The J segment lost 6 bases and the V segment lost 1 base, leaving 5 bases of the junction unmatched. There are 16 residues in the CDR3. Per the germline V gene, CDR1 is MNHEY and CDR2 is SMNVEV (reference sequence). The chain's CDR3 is CASSLLGTGGVNEQFF. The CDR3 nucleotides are TGTGCCAGCAGTTTATTGGGGACAGGGGGGGTCAATGAGCAGTTCTTC.

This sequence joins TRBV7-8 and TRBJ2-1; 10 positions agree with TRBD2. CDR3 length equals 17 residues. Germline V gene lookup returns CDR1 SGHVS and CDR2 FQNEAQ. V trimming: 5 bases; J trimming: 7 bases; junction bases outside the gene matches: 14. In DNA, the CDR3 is TGTGCCAGCAGCAACGCCCTCACTAGCGGGGCATTGAATGAGCAGTTCTTC. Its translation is CASSNALTSGALNEQFF. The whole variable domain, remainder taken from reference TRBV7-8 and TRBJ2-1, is GAGVSQSPRYKVAKRGQDVALRCDPISGHVSLFWYQQALGQGPEFLTYFQNEAQLDKSGLPSDRFFAERPEGSVSTLKIQRTQQEDSAVYLCASSNALTSGALNEQFFGPGTRLTVL.

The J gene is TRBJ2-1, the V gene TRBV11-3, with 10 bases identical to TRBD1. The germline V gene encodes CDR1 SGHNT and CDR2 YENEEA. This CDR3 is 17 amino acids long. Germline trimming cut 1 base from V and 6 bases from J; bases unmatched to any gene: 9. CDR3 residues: CASSLGEGTGVINEQFF. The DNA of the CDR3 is TGTGCCAGCAGCTTAGGAGAGGGGACAGGGGTAATCAATGAGCAGTTCTTC.

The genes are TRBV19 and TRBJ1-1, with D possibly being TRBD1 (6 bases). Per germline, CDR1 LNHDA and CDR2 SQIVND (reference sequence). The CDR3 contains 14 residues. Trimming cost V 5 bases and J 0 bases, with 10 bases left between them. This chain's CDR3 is CASSGGHVNTEAFF. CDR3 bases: TGTGCCAGTAGTGGGGGACATGTGAACACTGAAGCTTTCTTT.

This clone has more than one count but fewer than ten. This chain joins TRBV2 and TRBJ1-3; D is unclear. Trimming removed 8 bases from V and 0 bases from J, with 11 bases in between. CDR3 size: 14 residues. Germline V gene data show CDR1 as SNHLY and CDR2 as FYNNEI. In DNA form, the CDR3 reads TGTGCCAGCGAAGAGAGATTCTCTGGAAACACCATATATTTT. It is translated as CASEERFSGNTIYF.

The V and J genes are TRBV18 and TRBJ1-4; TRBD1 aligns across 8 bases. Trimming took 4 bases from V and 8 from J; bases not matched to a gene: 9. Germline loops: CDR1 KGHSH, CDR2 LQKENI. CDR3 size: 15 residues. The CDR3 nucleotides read TGTGCCAGCTCACGTCGGACAGGGATCGGGGAAAAACTGTTTTTT. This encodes CASSRRTGIGEKLFF.